These 10 T cell receptor beta chains were sequenced from one sample in a study of shared clonotypes between healthy human individuals. Clones were sequenced by immunoSEQ multiplex PCR, and TCRdb holds only the in-frame ones, with some missing. The profile covers under 850,000 clones, with around 70% appearing a single time and 1.8% taken by the ten largest. The sequenced sample consisted of memory CD4+ T cells sorted from blood. Described subset: CD45RA-negative fraction. Receptors originate from a woman aged 25 to 45 in good health.

The V call is TRBV27, the J call TRBJ2-3; D not resolved. The V gene lost 5 bases and the J gene lost 0 bases, with 9 bases spanning the gap. The CDR3 spans 14 residues. Germline loops: CDR1 MNHEY, CDR2 SMNVEV (reference sequence). This CDR3 is CASSLRQSTDTQYF. In DNA, the CDR3 is TGTGCCAGCAGTCTAAGACAAAGCACAGATACGCAGTATTTT.

The chain employs TRBV27 and TRBJ2-2; 10 bases map to TRBD2. The CDR3 runs to 17 residues. CDR1 and CDR2 (germline): MNHEY, SMNVEV (reference sequence). V dropped 6 bases and J dropped 2; count of bases not matched to a gene: 9. Here the CDR3 DNA reads TGTGCCAGCAGAACCACTAGACTAGCGGGCAACACCGGGGAGCTGTTTTTT. Its translation: CASRTTRLAGNTGELFF.

This chain links TRBV7-9 with TRBJ2-5; TRBD2 matches 12 bases. This CDR3 spans 16 amino acids. Germline V gene sequence: CDR1 SEHNR, CDR2 FQNEAQ (reference sequence). J lost 1 base, V lost 5 bases, and 5 bases had no gene match. The CDR3, as DNA: TGTGCCAGCAGCGGACTAGCGGGGCTGAGCCAAGAGACCCAGTACTTC. The encoded protein is CASSGLAGLSQETQYF.

This chain links TRBV7-3 with TRBJ2-2; no clear D. CDR1 is SGHTA, CDR2 FQGTGA, per germline. Trimming stripped 4 bases from V and 0 bases from J, with 12 bases between. This CDR3 region has 16 residues. The CDR3 DNA is TGTGCCAGCAGCTCGGGCGGCAACGCGAACACCGGGGAGCTGTTTTTT. Amino acids: CASSSGGNANTGELFF.

J is TRBJ2-7 and V is TRBV7-4; 11 positions agree with TRBD2. The CDR3 consists of 16 residues. J was trimmed by 6 bases and V by 4 bases; bases with no gene match: 11. Germline assignment: CDR1 SGHVT and CDR2 SQSDAQ. The CDR3 sequence is CASSSGLAESPGEQYF. DNA for the CDR3: TGTGCCAGCAGCTCGGGACTAGCGGAGTCACCCGGCGAGCAGTACTTC. Looking up the rest from reference TRBV7-4 and TRBJ2-7 gives the full variable domain: GAGVSQSPRYKVAKRGRDVALRCDSISGHVTLYWYRQTLGQGSEVLTYSQSDAQRDKSGRPSGRFSAERPERSVSTLKIQRTEQGDSAVYLCASSSGLAESPGEQYFGPGTRLTVT.

Note on this clone: Other DNA sequences in the same sample also yield this CDR3. This chain uses TRBV29-1 with TRBJ2-5; 7 positions agree with TRBD2. V shed 6 bases and J 5 bases; nucleotides not matched to a gene: 6. Germline lookup yields CDR1 SQVTM and CDR2 ANQGSEA. The CDR3 covers 12 residues. CDR3 in amino acids: CSVGVGGETQYF. In nucleotides, the CDR3 is TGCAGCGTGGGGGTGGGGGGGGAGACCCAGTACTTC.

The V gene is TRBV7-9, the J gene TRBJ1-2; D gene ambiguous. Germline CDR1 is SEHNR and CDR2 is FQNEAQ (reference sequence). Trimming removed 3 bases from V and 8 bases from J, with 13 bases in between. The CDR3 is made up of 13 amino acids. Here the CDR3 reads CASSFTGEGGYTF. Here the CDR3 DNA reads TGTGCCAGCAGCTTTACTGGGGAGGGAGGCTACACCTTC.

This clone was detected only a few times. This chain uses TRBV4-2 with TRBJ2-1; the match to TRBD2 covers 7 bases. The V segment lost 0 bases and the J segment 8 bases; nucleotides outside the gene matches: 13. Looked up from germline, CDR1 is LGHNA and CDR2 is YNFKEQ. CDR3 length: 17 amino acids. In DNA, the CDR3 is TGTGCCAGCAGCCAAGATTTATCTCGCGGGAGCTTATATGAGCAGTTCTTC. It encodes CASSQDLSRGSLYEQFF.

To note about this clone: This CDR3 is also generated by other DNA sequences in the sample. The chain is built from TRBV25-1 and TRBJ2-7; TRBD2 matches at 8 bases. The CDR3 length is 13 residues. Germline assignment: CDR1 MGHDK and CDR2 SYGVNS. Unmatched junction bases numbered 1, after V lost 3 bases and J lost 3 bases. The DNA of the CDR3 is TGTGCCAGCAGTGATCGGGAGGGCTACGAGCAGTACTTC. Translation: CASSDREGYEQYF.

A remark on this clone: Other nucleotide sequences in the sample specify the same CDR3. The CDR3 DNA sequence: TGTGCCAGCAGTCTCAACAGGGGACACGAGCAGTACTTC. Translating it yields CASSLNRGHEQYF. The V gene is TRBV28, the J gene TRBJ2-7; 7 positions match TRBD1. The CDR3 runs 13 residues. CDR1 is MDHEN and CDR2 is SYDVKM in the germline V gene. V shed 5 bases, J shed 5 bases, and the junction held 6 bases outside the gene matches.